Listed here are 9 T cell receptor beta chains from one sample, sequenced in a study of PD-1 blockade in classical Hodgkin lymphoma. TCRdb's copy holds only in-frame clones and misses some; the assay was immunoSEQ multiplex PCR. The sample consists of roughly 3,200 clones, roughly 70% of them appearing once. As for time point: newly diagnosed, previously untreated cHL patient sample. Magnetic negative selection isolated CD8+ T cells from thawed PBMCs. Sequencing was carried out using CD8+ T cells from blood. The source is a human donor with classical Hodgkin lymphoma.

V is TRBV5-6 and J is TRBJ2-1; 7 bases are shared with TRBD1. Germline trimming cut 5 bases from V and 0 bases from J; bases unmatched to any gene: 5. CDR3 length: 15 residues. Germline lookup yields CDR1 SGHDT and CDR2 YYEEEE. CDR3 coding DNA: TGTGCCAGCAGACCTGCAGGGGGCTCCTACAATGAGCAGTTCTTC. Residues: CASRPAGGSYNEQFF.

This sequence joins TRBV19 and TRBJ2-5; 9 bases fit TRBD2. This CDR3 contains 15 residues. V dropped 9 bases and J dropped 5; count of bases not matched to a gene: 13. Germline CDR1 reads LNHDA; CDR2 reads SQIVND (reference sequence). The CDR3 nucleotides read TGTGCCAGCATGGCCATAGCGGGAGAAGTGGAGACCCAGTACTTC. It encodes CASMAIAGEVETQYF.

This rearrangement joins TRBV27 to TRBJ2-3, with no clear D. Trimming removed 0 bases from V and 4 bases from J, with 14 bases in between. Germline CDR1 is MNHEY and CDR2 is SMNVEV (reference sequence). The CDR3 extends over 16 amino acids. CDR3 loop: CASSLSRGKGPDTQYF. CDR3 bases: TGTGCCAGCAGTTTATCTCGTGGCAAAGGACCAGATACGCAGTATTTT.

The chain carries TRBV10-3 and TRBJ2-2; no clear D gene. The V end was cut by 3 bases, the J end by 5 bases, with 16 bases between. CDR1 ENHRY and CDR2 SYGVKD come from the germline V gene. This CDR3 comprises 16 residues. CDR3 amino acids: CAISDNPLSLTGELFF. DNA for the CDR3: TGTGCCATCAGTGACAACCCCCTATCGTTAACCGGGGAGCTGTTTTTT.

The genes are TRBV7-2 and TRBJ2-1; 8 bases are shared with TRBD2. The germline gives CDR1 SGHTA, CDR2 FQGNSA. CDR3 length equals 15 residues. V gave up 1 base and J gave up 8 bases; unmatched junction bases: 7. This CDR3 reads CASSLGSGSVYEQFF. In DNA form, the CDR3 reads TGTGCCAGCAGCTTAGGGAGCGGGAGTGTCTATGAGCAGTTCTTC.

The chain couples TRBV6-1 to TRBJ2-1; the D gene is possibly TRBD2 (6 bases). Germline loops: CDR1 MNHNS, CDR2 SASEGT. V gave up 0 bases and J gave up 7 bases, with 7 bases separating them. The CDR3 contains 13 residues. CDR3 sequence: CASSEAGGNEQFF. The CDR3 DNA follows: TGTGCCAGCAGTGAAGCGGGAGGTAATGAGCAGTTCTTC.

The CDR3 sequence: CASSEDGTSPHSYNEQFF. The CDR3 bases are TGTGCCAGCAGCGAAGACGGGACTAGCCCCCATTCCTACAATGAGCAGTTCTTC. The chain links TRBV25-1 to TRBJ2-1, with 9 bases matching TRBD2. Germline loops: CDR1 MGHDK, CDR2 SYGVNS. The CDR3 is made up of 18 amino acids. V trimming: 6 bases; J trimming: 1 base; junction bases outside the gene matches: 13.

The V and J genes are TRBV28 and TRBJ2-1; D gene ambiguous. Germline CDR1 MDHEN, CDR2 SYDVKM. Trimming cost V 1 base and J 6 bases, with 7 bases left between them. The CDR3 is 13 amino acids. CDR3 sequence reads: CASSLFDLNEQFF. The CDR3 DNA follows: TGTGCCAGCAGTTTATTTGACCTCAATGAGCAGTTCTTC.

This clone was picked up a small number of times. This chain links TRBV7-9 with TRBJ2-1; TRBD2 matches 10 bases. There are 15 residues in the CDR3. The germline gives CDR1 SEHNR, CDR2 FQNEAQ (reference sequence). After removal of 0 bases from V and 8 bases from J, the junction contained 4 bases not matched to a gene. CDR3: CASSLARGLAHEQFF. Here the CDR3 DNA reads TGTGCCAGCAGCTTAGCGAGGGGACTAGCGCATGAGCAGTTCTTC.